Here is one T cell receptor beta chain with its context. The source of the sample is a study of blood T cell repertoires in COVID-19. Study information: Some COVID-19 samples were acute and others convalescent; all came from the United States, Italy and Spain. PBMCs, B-cell-depleted T cells, or T cells were the source of the cDNA or gDNA that made up the material.

Methods used by the authors: For nucleated cells, counts were estimated from reference gene primer amplification. Sequencing used immunoSEQ multiplex PCR; TCRdb keeps in-frame clones, though not all of them. Clone size and V and J calls were adopted from that table, with D and trimming inferred from the DNA. The sample lists around 300,000 clones; 80% to 90% were seen once. The CDR3 has 15 amino acids. CDR1 is ENHRY, CDR2 SYGVKD, per germline. The junction had 8 bases not matched to a gene; V was cut back by 5 bases and J by 6 bases. The sequenced material came from peripheral blood. This receptor was identified in a woman aged 40 to 49 with acute or convalescent COVID-19. This chain links TRBV10-3 with TRBJ2-1, with 9 bases lining up with TRBD2. CDR3: CAISTAGTSSNEQFF. The CDR3 nucleotides read TGTGCCATCAGTACGGCCGGGACTAGCAGCAATGAGCAGTTCTTC.